A selection of T cell receptor beta chains follows, all from one sample in a study of a mutant IDH1 vaccine in newly diagnosed glioma. Which antigens these TCRs recognize remains unknown. Some clones are missing from TCRdb's copy, which holds only in-frame ones; the method was immunoSEQ multiplex PCR. Of over 45,000 clones listed, roughly 80% are singletons. The sample in question was PBMCs, obtained from a glioma patient whose treatment included an IDH1 peptide vaccine. The receptors stem from a man aged 45-65 years with glioma. Each CDR3 is given with its conserved first and last residue. A D gene is named only where the DNA matches it firmly. A row's size may be missing; if present it is once, few, many or a size class.

v_gene	j_gene	abundance	d_gene	CDR3aa	CDR3nt
TRBV7-8	TRBJ1-5	-	TRBD1	CASRSDRGYQPQHF	TGTGCCAGCAGGTCCGACAGGGGATATCAGCCCCAGCATTTT
TRBV2	TRBJ2-3	-	TRBD1	CASRGTGGVLGTDTQYF	TGTGCCAGCAGGGGGACAGGGGGGGTTTTGGGCACAGATACGCAGTATTTT
TRBV15	TRBJ1-4	-	-	CATSRDTGMEEKLFF	TGTGCCACCAGCAGAGATACAGGGATGGAGGAAAAACTGTTTTTT
TRBV5-1	TRBJ2-1	-	TRBD2	CASSTSGGEYNEQFF	TGCGCCAGCAGCACCAGCGGGGGGGAATACAATGAGCAGTTCTTC
TRBV7-9	TRBJ2-3	-	TRBD1	CASSPGQGRGDTQYF	TGTGCCAGCAGCCCCGGACAGGGCCGAGGAGATACGCAGTATTTT
TRBV6-5	TRBJ2-7	-	TRBD1	CASSYSGTAGVEQYF	TGTGCCAGCAGTTACTCGGGGACAGCAGGAGTAGAGCAGTACTTC
TRBV11-3	TRBJ2-2	many	-	CASSLGGGTANTGELFF	TGTGCCAGCAGCTTAGGAGGGGGGACAGCGAACACCGGGGAGCTGTTTTTT
TRBV11-3	TRBJ1-1	-	-	CASSLDGGMNTEAFF	TGTGCCAGCAGCTTAGATGGGGGCATGAACACTGAAGCTTTCTTT
TRBV10-2	TRBJ1-3	few	-	CASTTTGSGNTIYF	TGCGCCAGCACCACAACAGGGTCTGGAAACACCATATATTTT
TRBV7-2	TRBJ2-7	-	TRBD1	CASSPGQTSSYEQCF	TGTGCCAGCAGCCCGGGACAGACCTCCTCCTACGAGCAGTGCTTC
TRBV6-5	TRBJ1-2	-	-	CASSYSWRVTGGYTF	TGTGCCAGCAGTTACTCGTGGAGGGTTACCGGTGGCTACACCTTC
TRBV4-2	TRBJ1-3	-	-	CASSQAQGTGNTIYF	TGTGCCAGCAGCCAGGCTCAGGGCACCGGAAACACCATATATTTT
TRBV5-1	TRBJ2-7	-	-	CASSLEPLRSYEQYF	TGCGCCAGCAGCTTGGAACCCCTACGCTCCTACGAGCAGTACTTC
TRBV19	TRBJ2-2	-	TRBD1	CASSANRDRGRTGELFF	TGTGCCAGTAGTGCAAACCGGGACAGGGGACGGACCGGGGAGCTGTTTTTT